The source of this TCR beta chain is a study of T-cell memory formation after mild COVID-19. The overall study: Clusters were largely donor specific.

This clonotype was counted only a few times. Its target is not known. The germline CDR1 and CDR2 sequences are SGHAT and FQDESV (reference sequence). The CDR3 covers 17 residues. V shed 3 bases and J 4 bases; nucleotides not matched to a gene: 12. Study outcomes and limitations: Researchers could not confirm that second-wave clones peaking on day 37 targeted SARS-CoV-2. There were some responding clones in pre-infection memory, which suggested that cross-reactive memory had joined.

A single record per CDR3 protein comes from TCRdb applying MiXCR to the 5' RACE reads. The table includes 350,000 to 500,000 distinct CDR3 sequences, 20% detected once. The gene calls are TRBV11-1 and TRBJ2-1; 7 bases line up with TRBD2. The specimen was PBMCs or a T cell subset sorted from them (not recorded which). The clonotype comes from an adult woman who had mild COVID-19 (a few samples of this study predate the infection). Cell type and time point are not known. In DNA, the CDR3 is TGTGCCAGCAGCTTTTGGTTCTCGACTAGCACTTACAATGAGCAGTTCTTC. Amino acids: CASSFWFSTSTYNEQFF.